A single sample is the source of the 20 T cell receptor beta chains below, sequenced in a study of T cell clonality in common variable immunodeficiency. Study-level findings and limits: Fewer deletions and N-nucleotide insertions were reportedly seen in common variable immunodeficiency TCR beta sequences.

Sequencing used immunoSEQ multiplex PCR; TCRdb keeps in-frame clones, though not all of them. Found here are fewer than 40,000 clones, no singletons; the ten largest cover roughly 6.7%. These TCRs are of unknown antigen specificity. Material: peripheral blood mononuclear cells. The receptors derive from a human donor with common variable immunodeficiency.

Only a few counts were recorded for this clone. The CDR3 goes on 3 residues after the read ends, and that part is filled in from the germline J gene. The V gene is TRBV30, the J gene TRBJ2-7; 14 bases map to TRBD2. The J segment lost 3 bases and the V segment lost 4 bases, leaving 20 bases of the junction unmatched. The CDR3 has 20 amino acids. Germline V gives CDR1 GTSNPN, CDR2 SVGIG (reference sequence). The CDR3 bases that were read are TGTGCCTGGACCAGGATAGGGGTGATGGGACTAGCGGGAGTTGACTACGAG. Translating it yields CAWTRIGVMGLAGVDYE. The full CDR3 is CAWTRIGVMGLAGVDYEQYF.

With respect to this clone: The DNA ends 3 residues before the CDR3 does, and the rest of the CDR3 is filled in from the germline J gene. The V and J genes are TRBV18 and TRBJ1-1; D not certain. Trimming removed 1 base at V and 7 bases at J, with 7 bases between. CDR3 size: 12 residues. From germline, CDR1 is KGHSH and CDR2 LQKENI. CDR3 residues: CASSPQRGEAFF. The CDR3 DNA, read in part, is TGTGCCAGCTCACCACAGCGTGGTGAA.

This clone was observed a handful of times. Read sequence stops 3 residues before the CDR3 end, and the germline J gene provides the missing end. This rearrangement joins TRBV6-2 or TRBV6-3 to TRBJ2-7, with 11 positions matching TRBD2. Trimming cost V 6 bases and J 3 bases; bases outside gene matches: 7. Germline values: CDR1 MNHEY, CDR2 SVGEGT. This CDR3 region has 15 residues. CDR3 DNA, as far as it was read: TGTGCCAGCAGGACCGGGACTAGCGGAAACTACGAG. This gives the protein CASRTGTSGNYE. The whole CDR3 reads CASRTGTSGNYEQYF.

Ten or more counts support this clone. The read finishes 3 residues shy of the CDR3 end, and the germline J gene is used to complete it. The chain couples TRBV29-1 to TRBJ2-6; D uncertain. Trimming took 6 bases from V and 0 from J, leaving 6 bases between them. The CDR3 consists of 13 residues. Germline V lookup: CDR1 SQVTM, CDR2 ANQGSEA. The DNA read from the CDR3 is TGCAGCGTAAGAGGCTCTGGGGCCAACGTC. The encoded protein is CSVRGSGANV. The entire CDR3 reads CSVRGSGANVLTF.

In this sample, this clone turned up many times. The CDR3: CASSLFTGGGTEAFF. The sequenced CDR3 bases are TGTGCCAGCAGCCTATTTACAGGGGGCGGAACTGAA. V and J are TRBV3-1 (or the pseudogene TRBV3-2) and TRBJ1-1, with TRBD1 identical over 9 bases. The sequenced fragment ends 3 residues before the CDR3 boundary, so the rest is inferred from the germline J gene. The V gene end was trimmed by 4 bases and the J gene end by 5 bases; junction bases not matched to a gene: 8. The germline gives CDR1 LGHDT, CDR2 YNNKEL (reference sequence). The CDR3 totals 15 residues.

This clone came up a few times. The observed sequence ends 3 residues before the CDR3 terminus, with the missing tail filled in from the germline J gene. The chain combines TRBV7-9 with TRBJ2-7; a possible D gene is TRBD1 (5 bases). CDR1 SEHNR and CDR2 FQNEAQ come from the germline V gene (reference sequence). The CDR3 length is 14 residues. V lost 6 bases, J lost 0 bases, and 12 bases lay in between. CDR3 bases read: TGTGCCAGCAGTACAGGAGACAGCTCCTACGAG. It is translated as CASSTGDSSYE. The complete CDR3 reads CASSTGDSSYEQYF.

The covered CDR3 bases are TGTGCCAGCAGTCGCCGGGGTACTAACTATGGC. This gives the protein CASSRRGTNYG. The CDR3 reads in full as CASSRRGTNYGYTF. The rearrangement uses TRBV7-9 and TRBJ1-2; unclear D gene. Sequencing ends 3 residues short of the CDR3 end; the germline J gene provides the rest. V lost 6 bases, J lost 0 bases, and 11 bases lay in between. Germline V gene lookup returns CDR1 SEHNR and CDR2 FQNEAQ (reference sequence). CDR3 length: 14 residues.

Comment on this clone: The CDR3 is cut off 3 residues early in the read; its end comes from the germline J gene. The chain carries TRBV7-6 and TRBJ2-3, with a tentative D call TRBD2 (5 bases). The germline V gene encodes CDR1 SGHVS and CDR2 FNYEAQ. The CDR3 length is 13 residues. CDR3 region: CASSLTEGGTQYF. Incomplete CDR3 DNA: TGTGCCAGCAGCTTAACCGAGGGTGGCACG.

This clone was counted ten times or more. Partial CDR3 DNA: TGTGCCAGCAGCCCGGCGGCCGCATCCTATGGC. This gives the protein CASSPAAASYG. The full CDR3 is CASSPAAASYGYTF. This chain connects TRBV7-3 to TRBJ1-2; D is undetermined. Coverage ceases 3 residues before the CDR3 finishes, and the germline J gene fills in the end. CDR1 SGHTA and CDR2 FQGTGA come from the germline V gene. Trimming removed 5 bases from V and 4 bases from J, with 14 bases in between. The CDR3 runs 14 residues.

This clone was seen ten or more times. The sequenced fragment ends 3 residues before the CDR3 boundary, so the rest is inferred from the germline J gene. The J gene is TRBJ2-5, the V gene TRBV2; D not resolved. Deletions cut 2 bases from V and 4 bases from J, with 2 bases between. CDR1 SNHLY and CDR2 FYNNEI come from the germline V gene. The CDR3 has 11 amino acids. The covered CDR3 bases are TGTGCCAGCAGTGAACTAGAGACC. Its translation is CASSELET. The CDR3, in full, reads CASSELETQYF.

This clone has more than one count but fewer than ten. The missing CDR3 end, 3 residues past where the read stops, is filled in from the germline J gene. The chain couples TRBV7-9 to TRBJ2-7; 8 nucleotides match TRBD2. The CDR3 sequence is 15 residues long. V was clipped by 7 bases and J by 5 bases; unmatched bases: 13. Per the germline V gene, CDR1 is SEHNR and CDR2 is FQNEAQ (reference sequence). The CDR3 region is CASTRWGAGEDEQYF. The CDR3 bases that were read are TGTGCCAGCACCCGATGGGGAGCGGGAGAGGACGAG.

This clone was counted many times. The read ends 3 residues shy of where the CDR3 ends; the end is completed using the germline J gene. The chain is built from TRBV4-1 and TRBJ1-2, with D perhaps matching TRBD1 (5 bases). The V end was cut by 2 bases, the J end by 2 bases, with 18 bases between. CDR1 is MGHRA and CDR2 is YSYEKL in the germline V gene. The CDR3 length is 17 residues. The CDR3 DNA, read in part, is TGCGCCAGCAGCCAACTGCGAATGAGGCAGGGCAACTATGGC. It encodes CASSQLRMRQGNYG. The entire CDR3 protein is CASSQLRMRQGNYGYTF.

The sample holds many counts of this clone. The CDR3 end lies 3 residues beyond the end of the read and is filled in from the germline J gene. The rearrangement joins TRBV7-6 to TRBJ1-3; perhaps TRBD1 as D (6 bases). This CDR3 is 17 amino acids long. CDR1 SGHVS and CDR2 FNYEAQ come from the germline V gene. Trimming cost V 1 base and J 0 bases, with 13 bases left between them. The CDR3 sequence: CASSLGNRALSGNTIYF. The covered CDR3 bases are TGTGCCAGCAGCTTAGGGAACAGGGCCCTCTCTGGAAACACC.

This clone was counted ten times or more. The sequenced fragment ends 3 residues before the CDR3 boundary, so the rest is inferred from the germline J gene. The chain combines TRBV7-3 with TRBJ1-4; maybe TRBD1 (5 bases). This CDR3 contains 15 residues. The germline gives CDR1 SGHTA, CDR2 FQGTGA. V lost 6 bases, J lost 4 bases, and 15 bases lay in between. The CDR3 protein is CASRGADGHNEKLFF. The CDR3 DNA, read in part, is TGTGCCAGCAGAGGGGCCGACGGTCATAATGAAAAA.

This clone occurred many times. The CDR3 end lies 3 residues beyond the end of the read and is filled in from the germline J gene. This chain uses TRBV2 with TRBJ2-1; a weak D match, TRBD1 (5 bases). The CDR3 is 13 amino acids. CDR1 is SNHLY, CDR2 FYNNEI, per germline. The germline V and J ends were trimmed by 6 bases and 4 bases, with 10 bases remaining between them. This CDR3 reads CASSLGLYNEQFF. CDR3 DNA, as far as it was read: TGTGCCAGCAGCCTGGGGCTATACAATGAG.

This clone was detected many times. Read data end 3 residues before the CDR3 end; the end is taken from the germline J gene. The chain uses TRBV5-1 and TRBJ1-1; a possible D gene is TRBD1 (5 bases). Germline CDR1 and CDR2: SGHRS and YFSETQ. V was shortened by 1 base and J by 7 bases, with 11 bases between the two germline ends. The CDR3 spans 13 residues. Partial CDR3 DNA: TGCGCCAGCAGCTTGTCTTTCGGGGGTGAA. Its translation is CASSLSFGGE. The full CDR3 reads CASSLSFGGEAFF.

The table lists this clone with many counts. The CDR3 is cut off 3 residues early in the read; its end comes from the germline J gene. The chain combines TRBV9 with TRBJ2-5; tentative D call: TRBD1 (5 bases). This CDR3 has 14 amino acids. Germline V gives CDR1 SGDLS, CDR2 YYNGEE. The ends were cut back, 0 bases at V and 5 bases at J, with 11 bases in the middle. This CDR3 reads CASSVDTGGETQYF. The covered CDR3 bases are TGTGCCAGCAGCGTAGATACAGGTGGCGAGACC.

This clone was observed at least ten times. The sequenced fragment ends 3 residues before the CDR3 boundary, so the rest is inferred from the germline J gene. V usage is TRBV18 and J usage is TRBJ2-5; unclear D gene. Germline V gene lookup returns CDR1 KGHSH and CDR2 LQKENI. This CDR3 is built from 13 residues. V was pared by 3 bases and J by 1 base, with 6 bases between. Here the CDR3 reads CASSPGFQETQYF. The DNA read from the CDR3 is TGTGCCAGCTCACCGGGCTTCCAAGAGACC.

CDR3 protein: CSAIQTPFSQAFF. CDR3 DNA (partial): TGCAGTGCTATCCAAACACCTTTCTCCCAA. The V gene is TRBV20-1, the J gene TRBJ1-1; D is unresolved. The read ends 3 residues shy of where the CDR3 ends; the end is completed using the germline J gene. Germline lookup yields CDR1 DFQATT and CDR2 SNEGSKA (reference sequence). This CDR3 has 13 amino acids.

This clone was counted at least ten times. The sequenced fragment ends 3 residues before the CDR3 boundary, so the rest is inferred from the germline J gene. The rearrangement joins TRBV18 to TRBJ2-1; 9 bases line up with TRBD2. With 2 bases clipped from V and 6 bases from J, the junction kept 5 bases outside the gene matches. Germline loops: CDR1 KGHSH, CDR2 LQKENI. The CDR3 totals 15 residues. CDR3 region: CASSPTIAGANEQFF. The sequenced CDR3 bases are TGTGCCAGCTCACCAACGATAGCGGGAGCCAATGAG.